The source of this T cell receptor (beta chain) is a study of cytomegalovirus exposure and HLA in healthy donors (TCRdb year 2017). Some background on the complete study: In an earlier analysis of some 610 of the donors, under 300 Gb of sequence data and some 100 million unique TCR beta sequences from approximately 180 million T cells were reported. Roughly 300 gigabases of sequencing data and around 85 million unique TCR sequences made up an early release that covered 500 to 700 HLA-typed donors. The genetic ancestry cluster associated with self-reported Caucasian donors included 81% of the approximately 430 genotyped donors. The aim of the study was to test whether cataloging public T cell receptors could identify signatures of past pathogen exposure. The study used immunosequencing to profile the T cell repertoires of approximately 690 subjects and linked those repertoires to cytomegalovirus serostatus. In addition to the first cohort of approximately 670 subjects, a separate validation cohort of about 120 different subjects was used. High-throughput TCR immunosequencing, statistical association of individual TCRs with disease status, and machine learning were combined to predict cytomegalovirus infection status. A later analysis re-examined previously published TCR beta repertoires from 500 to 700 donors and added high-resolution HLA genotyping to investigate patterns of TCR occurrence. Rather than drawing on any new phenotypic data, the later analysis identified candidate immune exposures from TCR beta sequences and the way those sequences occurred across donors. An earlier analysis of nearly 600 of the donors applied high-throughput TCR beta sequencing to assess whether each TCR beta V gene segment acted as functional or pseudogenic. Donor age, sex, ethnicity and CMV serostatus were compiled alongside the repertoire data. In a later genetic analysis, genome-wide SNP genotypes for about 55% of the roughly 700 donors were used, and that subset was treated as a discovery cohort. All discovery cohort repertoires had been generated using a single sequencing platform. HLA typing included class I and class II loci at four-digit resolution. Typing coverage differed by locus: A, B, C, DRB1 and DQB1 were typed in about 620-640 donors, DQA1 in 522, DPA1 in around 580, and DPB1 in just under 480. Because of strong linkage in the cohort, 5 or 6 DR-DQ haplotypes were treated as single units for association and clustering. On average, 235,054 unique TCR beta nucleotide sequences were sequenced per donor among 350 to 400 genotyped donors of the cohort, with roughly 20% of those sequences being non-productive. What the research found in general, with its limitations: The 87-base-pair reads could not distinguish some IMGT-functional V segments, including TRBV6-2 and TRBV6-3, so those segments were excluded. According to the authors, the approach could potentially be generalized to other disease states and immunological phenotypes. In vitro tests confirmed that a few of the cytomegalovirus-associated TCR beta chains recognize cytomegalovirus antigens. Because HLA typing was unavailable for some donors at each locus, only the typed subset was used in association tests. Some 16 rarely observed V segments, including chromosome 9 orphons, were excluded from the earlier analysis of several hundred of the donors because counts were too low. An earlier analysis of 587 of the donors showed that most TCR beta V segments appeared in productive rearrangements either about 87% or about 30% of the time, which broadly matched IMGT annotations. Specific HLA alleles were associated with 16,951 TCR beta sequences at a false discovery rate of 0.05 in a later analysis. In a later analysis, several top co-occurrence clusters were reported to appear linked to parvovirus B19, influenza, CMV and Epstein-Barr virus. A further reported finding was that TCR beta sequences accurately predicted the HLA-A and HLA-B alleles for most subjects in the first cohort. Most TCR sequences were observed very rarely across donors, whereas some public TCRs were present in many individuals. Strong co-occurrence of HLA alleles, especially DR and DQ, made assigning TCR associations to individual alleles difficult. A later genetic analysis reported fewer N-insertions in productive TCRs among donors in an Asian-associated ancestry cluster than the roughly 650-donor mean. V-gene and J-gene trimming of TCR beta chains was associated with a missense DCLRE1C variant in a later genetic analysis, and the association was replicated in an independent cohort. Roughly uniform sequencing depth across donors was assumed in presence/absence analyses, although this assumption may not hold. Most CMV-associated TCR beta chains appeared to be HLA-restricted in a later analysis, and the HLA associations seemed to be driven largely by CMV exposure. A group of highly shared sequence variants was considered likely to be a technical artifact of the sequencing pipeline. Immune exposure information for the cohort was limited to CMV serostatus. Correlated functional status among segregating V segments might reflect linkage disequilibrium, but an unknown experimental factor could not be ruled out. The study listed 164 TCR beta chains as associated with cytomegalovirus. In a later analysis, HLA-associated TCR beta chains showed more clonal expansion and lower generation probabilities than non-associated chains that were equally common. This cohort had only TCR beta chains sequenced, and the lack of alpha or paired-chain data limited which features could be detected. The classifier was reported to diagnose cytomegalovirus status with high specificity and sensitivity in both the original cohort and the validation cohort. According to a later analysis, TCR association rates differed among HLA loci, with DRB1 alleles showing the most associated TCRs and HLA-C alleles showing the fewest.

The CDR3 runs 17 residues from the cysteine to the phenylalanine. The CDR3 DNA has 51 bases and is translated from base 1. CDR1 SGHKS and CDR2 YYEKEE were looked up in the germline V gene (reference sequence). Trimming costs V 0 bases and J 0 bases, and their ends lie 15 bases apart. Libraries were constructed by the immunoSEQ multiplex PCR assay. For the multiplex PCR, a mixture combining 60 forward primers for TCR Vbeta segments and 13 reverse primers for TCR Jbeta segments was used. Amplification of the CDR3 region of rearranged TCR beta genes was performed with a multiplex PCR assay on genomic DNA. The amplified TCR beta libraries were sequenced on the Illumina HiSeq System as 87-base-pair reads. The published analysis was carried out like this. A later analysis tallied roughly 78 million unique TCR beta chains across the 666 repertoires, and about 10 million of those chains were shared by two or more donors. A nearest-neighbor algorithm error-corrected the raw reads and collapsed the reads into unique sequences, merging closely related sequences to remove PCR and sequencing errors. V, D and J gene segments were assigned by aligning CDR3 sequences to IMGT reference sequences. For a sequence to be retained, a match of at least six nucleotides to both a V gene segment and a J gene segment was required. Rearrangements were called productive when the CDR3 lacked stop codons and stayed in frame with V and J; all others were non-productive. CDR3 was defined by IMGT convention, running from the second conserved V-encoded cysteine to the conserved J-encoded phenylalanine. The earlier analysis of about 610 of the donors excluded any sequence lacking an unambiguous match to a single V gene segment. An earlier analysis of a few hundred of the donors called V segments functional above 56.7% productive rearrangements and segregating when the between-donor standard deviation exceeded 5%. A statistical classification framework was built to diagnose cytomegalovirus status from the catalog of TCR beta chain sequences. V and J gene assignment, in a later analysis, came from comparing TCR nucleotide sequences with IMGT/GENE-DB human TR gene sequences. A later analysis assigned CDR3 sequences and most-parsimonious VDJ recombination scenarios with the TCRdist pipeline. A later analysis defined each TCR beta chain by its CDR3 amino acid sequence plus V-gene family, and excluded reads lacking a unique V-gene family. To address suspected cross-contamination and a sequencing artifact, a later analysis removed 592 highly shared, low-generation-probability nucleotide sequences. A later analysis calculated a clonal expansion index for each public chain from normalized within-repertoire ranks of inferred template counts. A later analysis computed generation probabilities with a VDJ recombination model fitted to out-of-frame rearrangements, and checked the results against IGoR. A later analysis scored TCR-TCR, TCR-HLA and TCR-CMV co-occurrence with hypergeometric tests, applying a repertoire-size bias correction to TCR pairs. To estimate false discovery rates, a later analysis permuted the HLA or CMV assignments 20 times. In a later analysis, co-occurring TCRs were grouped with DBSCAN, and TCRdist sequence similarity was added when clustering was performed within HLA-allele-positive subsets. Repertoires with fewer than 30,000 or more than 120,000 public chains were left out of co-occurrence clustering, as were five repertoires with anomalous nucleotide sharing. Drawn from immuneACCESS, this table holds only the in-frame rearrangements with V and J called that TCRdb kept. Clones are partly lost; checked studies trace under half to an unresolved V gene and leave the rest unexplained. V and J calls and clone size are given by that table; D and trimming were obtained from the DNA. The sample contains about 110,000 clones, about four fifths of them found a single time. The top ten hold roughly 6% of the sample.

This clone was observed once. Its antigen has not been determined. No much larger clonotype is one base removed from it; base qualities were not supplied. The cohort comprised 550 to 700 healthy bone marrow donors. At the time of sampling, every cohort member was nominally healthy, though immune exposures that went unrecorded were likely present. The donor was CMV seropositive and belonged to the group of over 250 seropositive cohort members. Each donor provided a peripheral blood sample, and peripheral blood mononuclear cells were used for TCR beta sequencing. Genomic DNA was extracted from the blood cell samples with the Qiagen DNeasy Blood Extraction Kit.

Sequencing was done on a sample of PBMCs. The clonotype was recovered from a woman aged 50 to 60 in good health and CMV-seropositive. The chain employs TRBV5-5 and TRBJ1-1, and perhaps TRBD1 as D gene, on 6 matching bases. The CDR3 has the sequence CASSLGGQRLMNTEAFF. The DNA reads TGTGCCAGCAGCTTGGGAGGACAGCGCCTCATGAACACTGAAGCTTTCTTT.